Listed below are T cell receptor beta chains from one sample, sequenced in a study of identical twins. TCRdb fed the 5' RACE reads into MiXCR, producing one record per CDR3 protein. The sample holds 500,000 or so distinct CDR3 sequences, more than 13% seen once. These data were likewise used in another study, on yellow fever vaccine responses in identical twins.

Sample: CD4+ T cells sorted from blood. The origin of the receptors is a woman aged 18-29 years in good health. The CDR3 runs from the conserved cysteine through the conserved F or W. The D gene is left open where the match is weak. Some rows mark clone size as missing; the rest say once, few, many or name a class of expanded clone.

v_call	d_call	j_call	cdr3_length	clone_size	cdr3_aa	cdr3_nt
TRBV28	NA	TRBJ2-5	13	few	CASSLLRGKTQYF	TGTGCCAGCAGTTTACTCAGGGGAAAGACCCAGTACTTC
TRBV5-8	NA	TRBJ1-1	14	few	CASSLMTPNTEAFF	TGTGCCAGCAGCTTGATGACACCTAACACTGAAGCTTTCTTT
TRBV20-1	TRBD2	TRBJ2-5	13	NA	CSARGTSRETQYF	TGCAGTGCTAGAGGGACTAGCAGAGAGACCCAGTACTTC
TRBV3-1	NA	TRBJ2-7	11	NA	CASSQMNEQYF	TGTGCCAGCAGCCAAATGAACGAGCAGTACTTC
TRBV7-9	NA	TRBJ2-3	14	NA	CASSFGRSKDTQYF	TGTGCCAGCAGCTTTGGGAGGAGTAAGGATACGCAGTATTTT
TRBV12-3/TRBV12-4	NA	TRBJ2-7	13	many	CASSPTASYEQYF	TGTGCCAGCAGTCCGACAGCCTCCTACGAGCAGTACTTC
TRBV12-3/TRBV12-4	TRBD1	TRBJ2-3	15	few	CASSSKGQGADTQYF	TGTGCCAGCAGCTCGAAAGGACAGGGGGCAGATACGCAGTATTTT
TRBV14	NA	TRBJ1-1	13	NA	CASSQAGLTEAFF	TGTGCCAGCAGCCAAGCGGGGTTGACTGAAGCTTTCTTT
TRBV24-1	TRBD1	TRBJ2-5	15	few	CATSAGQGYQETQYF	TGTGCCACCAGTGCGGGACAGGGGTACCAAGAGACCCAGTACTTC
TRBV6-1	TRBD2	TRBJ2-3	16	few	CASTSSGRGGTDTQYF	TGTGCCAGCACCTCTAGCGGGAGAGGTGGGACAGATACGCAGTATTTT
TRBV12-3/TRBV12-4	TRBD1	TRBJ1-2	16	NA	CASSVATGQGIYGYTF	TGTGCCAGCAGTGTAGCAACCGGACAGGGGATATATGGCTACACCTTC
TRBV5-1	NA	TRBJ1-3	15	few	CASSDDGISGNTIYF	TGCGCCAGCAGCGACGACGGGATCTCTGGAAACACCATATATTTT
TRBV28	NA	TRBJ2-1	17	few	CASSPPPAIRSYNEQFF	TGTGCCAGCAGTCCCCCCCCGGCAATTAGGTCCTACAATGAGCAGTTCTTC
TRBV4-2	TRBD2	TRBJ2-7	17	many	CASSPLGFGTSGYEQYF	TGTGCCAGCAGCCCCCTGGGCTTTGGGACTAGCGGATACGAGCAGTACTTC
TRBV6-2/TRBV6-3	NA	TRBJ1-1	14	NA	CASDGRELNTEAFF	TGTGCCAGCGACGGACGGGAATTGAACACTGAAGCTTTCTTT
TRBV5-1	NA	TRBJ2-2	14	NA	CASYLTWGTGELFF	TGCGCCAGCTATTTAACCTGGGGCACCGGGGAGCTGTTTTTT
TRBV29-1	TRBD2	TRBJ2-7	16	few	CSVLGLAGEGSYEQYF	TGCAGCGTGCTGGGACTAGCGGGAGAAGGGTCTTACGAGCAGTACTTC
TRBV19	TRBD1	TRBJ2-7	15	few	CASSSLGQGRDEQYF	TGTGCCAGTAGTAGTCTCGGACAGGGTCGGGACGAGCAGTACTTC
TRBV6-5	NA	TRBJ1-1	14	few	CASSSKTGRTGAFF	TGTGCCAGCAGTTCAAAGACAGGTCGAACCGGAGCTTTCTTT
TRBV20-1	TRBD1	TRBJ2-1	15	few	CSARADRPLYNEQFF	TGCAGTGCTAGAGCGGACAGGCCCCTCTACAATGAGCAGTTCTTC
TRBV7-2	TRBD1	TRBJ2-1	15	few	CASSLRQGIYNEQFF	TGTGCCAGCAGCCTAAGACAGGGGATTTACAATGAGCAGTTCTTC
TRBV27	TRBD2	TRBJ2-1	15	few	CASSRTSGGRGEQFF	TGTGCCAGCAGTCGGACTAGCGGGGGGAGGGGTGAGCAGTTCTTC
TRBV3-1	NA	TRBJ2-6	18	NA	CASSQGRQAYSGANVLTF	TGTGCCAGCAGCCAAGGGAGACAGGCCTACTCTGGGGCCAACGTCCTGACTTTC
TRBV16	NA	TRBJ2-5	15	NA	CASSLPMGGGETQYF	TGTGCCAGCAGCCTACCCATGGGCGGAGGGGAGACCCAGTACTTC
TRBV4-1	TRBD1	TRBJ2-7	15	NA	CASSRTGGSSYEQYF	TGCGCCAGCAGCCGCACAGGGGGAAGTAGCTACGAGCAGTACTTC
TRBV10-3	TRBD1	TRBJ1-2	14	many	CAIKQRQGDDGYTF	TGTGCCATCAAGCAACGACAGGGCGATGATGGCTACACCTTC
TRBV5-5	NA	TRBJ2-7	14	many	CASSLWQGSYEQYF	TGTGCCAGCAGCTTGTGGCAGGGAAGCTACGAGCAGTACTTC
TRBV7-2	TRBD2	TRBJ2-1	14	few	CASSREGSYNEQFF	TGTGCCAGCAGTCGGGAGGGAAGCTACAATGAGCAGTTCTTC
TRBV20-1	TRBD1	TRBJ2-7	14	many	CSGLRAQGIHEQYF	TGCAGTGGGCTCCGCGCACAGGGGATTCACGAGCAGTACTTC
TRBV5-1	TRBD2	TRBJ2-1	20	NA	CASNFLAGGVSRLVLDEQFF	TGCGCCAGCAATTTCCTAGCGGGAGGTGTGTCCCGCCTTGTATTGGATGAGCAGTTCTTC
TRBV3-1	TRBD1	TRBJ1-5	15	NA	CASSQDQGVTQPQHF	TGTGCCAGCAGCCAAGATCAGGGGGTAACTCAGCCCCAGCATTTT
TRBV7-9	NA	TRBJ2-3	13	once	CASGGRSTDTQYF	TGTGCCAGCGGGGGTAGGAGCACAGATACGCAGTATTTT
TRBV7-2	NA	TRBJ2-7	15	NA	CASSLMGETYYEQYF	TGTGCCAGCAGCTTAATGGGGGAGACATACTACGAGCAGTACTTC
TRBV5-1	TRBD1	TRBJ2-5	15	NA	CASSLQGAVSETQYF	TGCGCCAGCAGCTTACAGGGGGCTGTGAGTGAGACCCAGTACTTC
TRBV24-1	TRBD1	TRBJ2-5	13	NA	CATSDAGTVTQYF	TGTGCCACCAGTGACGCCGGGACAGTTACCCAGTACTTC
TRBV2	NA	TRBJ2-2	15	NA	CASSEAGVITGELFF	TGTGCCAGCAGTGAAGCGGGGGTTATCACCGGGGAGCTGTTTTTT
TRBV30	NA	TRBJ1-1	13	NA	CAWSPWVNTEAFF	TGTGCCTGGAGTCCCTGGGTGAACACTGAAGCTTTCTTT
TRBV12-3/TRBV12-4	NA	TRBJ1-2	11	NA	CASSPLRGYTF	TGTGCCAGCAGTCCTCTTCGTGGCTACACCTTC
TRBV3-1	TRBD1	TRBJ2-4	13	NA	CASSAGQGNIQYF	TGTGCCAGCAGCGCGGGACAGGGAAACATTCAGTACTTC
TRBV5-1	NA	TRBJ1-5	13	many	CASGTGIGQPQHF	TGCGCCAGCGGCACAGGGATAGGACAGCCCCAGCATTTT
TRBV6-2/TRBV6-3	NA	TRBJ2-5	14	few	CASSYSQYQETQYF	TGTGCCAGCAGTTACTCGCAGTACCAAGAGACCCAGTACTTC
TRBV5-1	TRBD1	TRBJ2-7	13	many	CASSLGQGNEQYF	TGTGCCAGCAGCCTTGGACAGGGCAACGAGCAGTACTTC
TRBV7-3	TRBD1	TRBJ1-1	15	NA	CASSFPGQGKTEAFF	TGTGCCAGCAGCTTTCCGGGACAGGGCAAGACTGAAGCTTTCTTT
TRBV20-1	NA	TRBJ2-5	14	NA	CSAPGEGDQETQYF	TGCAGTGCTCCAGGGGAAGGGGACCAAGAGACCCAGTACTTC
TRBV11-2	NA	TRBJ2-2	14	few	CASSLSFGPGELFF	TGTGCCAGCAGCTTGTCTTTCGGTCCCGGGGAGCTGTTTTTT
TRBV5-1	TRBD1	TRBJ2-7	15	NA	CASSQTGTGFYEQYF	TGCGCCAGCAGCCAAACCGGGACAGGGTTTTACGAGCAGTACTTC
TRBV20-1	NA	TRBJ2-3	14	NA	CSARLQAPPDTQYF	TGCAGTGCTAGGCTGCAGGCCCCACCAGATACGCAGTATTTT
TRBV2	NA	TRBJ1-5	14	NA	CASSQEAGNQPQHF	TGTGCCAGCAGTCAGGAGGCAGGTAATCAGCCCCAGCATTTT
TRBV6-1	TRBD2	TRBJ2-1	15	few	CASRPQGGKYNEQFF	TGTGCCAGCAGGCCCCAGGGAGGGAAATACAATGAGCAGTTCTTC
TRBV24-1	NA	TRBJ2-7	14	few	CATSEGGSTYEQYF	TGTGCCACCAGTGAGGGCGGGTCAACCTACGAGCAGTACTTC
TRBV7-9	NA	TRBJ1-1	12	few	CASSRQVGEAFF	TGTGCCAGCAGCCGCCAGGTGGGAGAAGCTTTCTTT
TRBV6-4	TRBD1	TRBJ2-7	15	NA	CASSNGQGLPYEQYF	TGTGCCAGCAGTAACGGACAGGGGCTACCCTACGAGCAGTACTTC
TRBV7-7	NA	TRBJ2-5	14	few	CASSLVLAQETQYF	TGTGCTAGCAGCTTAGTGCTAGCCCAAGAGACCCAGTACTTC
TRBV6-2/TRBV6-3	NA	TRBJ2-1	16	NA	CASSYVRSMGYNEQFF	TGTGCCAGCAGTTACGTCAGATCCATGGGGTACAATGAGCAGTTCTTC
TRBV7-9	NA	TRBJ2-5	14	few	CASSSLTEQETQYF	TGTGCCAGCAGCTCTTTGACGGAACAAGAGACCCAGTACTTC